The rows below give T cell receptor beta chains drawn from one sample of a study of T-cell reconstitution after alpha-beta-depleted transplantation in children. TCRdb recomputed calls from the PCR reads with MiXCR, one row per CDR3 protein. Altogether around 400,000 distinct CDR3 sequences are present, about a tenth being singletons, with the ten largest covering roughly 6%. The material was PBMCs from the stem cell graft donor, obtained from the stem cell graft. The receptors come from a human donor who donated a stem cell graft to a child with acute myeloid leukemia. Both conserved end residues are part of each CDR3.

v_call	j_call	cdr3_aa
TRBV20-1	TRBJ1-5	CSALQGSNQPQHF
TRBV6-5	TRBJ2-4	CASSRSGRLAKNIQYF
TRBV29-1	TRBJ1-2	CSAGGLSRNYGYTF
TRBV6-2/TRBV6-3	TRBJ2-3	CASSRSGNTDTQYF
TRBV5-1	TRBJ2-1	CASSQGQGDNEQFF
TRBV20-1	TRBJ2-7	CSARAGDKDRARYEQYF
TRBV27	TRBJ1-6	CASSSGALNSPLHF
TRBV7-6	TRBJ2-6	CASRLSGANVLTF
TRBV5-1	TRBJ2-5	CASRRGGTDQETQYF
TRBV12-3/TRBV12-4	TRBJ2-1	CASSPRDFGEQFF
TRBV20-1	TRBJ1-2	CSARDWDSEGYTF
TRBV24-1	TRBJ2-1	CGASDSGLYYNEQFF
TRBV20-1	TRBJ2-3	CSGPIAGGLADTQYF
TRBV5-1	TRBJ1-1	CASRSGENTEAFF
TRBV15	TRBJ2-2	CATSRGWGTDEQLLFF
TRBV20-1	TRBJ2-7	CSASSTDRFSYEQYF
TRBV11-1	TRBJ1-5	CASSLEGVQGVGHYQPQHF
TRBV20-1	TRBJ1-2	CSANRGGGYTF
TRBV13	TRBJ1-2	CASSLTGSHDYGYTF
TRBV29-1	TRBJ2-7	CSVGTGVVYEQYF
TRBV5-4	TRBJ1-2	CASSLDQANGYTF
TRBV29-1	TRBJ2-2	CSVRRVTNTGELFF
TRBV7-2	TRBJ2-1	CASSLRGTGGTDEQFF
TRBV3-1	TRBJ1-4	CASSQDGGGEKLFF
TRBV9	TRBJ2-1	CASSVGQGGDNEQFF
TRBV13	TRBJ2-7	CASSRRDRGQYEQYF
TRBV5-5	TRBJ1-5	CASSPEVPGPNSNQPQHF
TRBV7-2	TRBJ2-1	CASSLAPRSPYNNEQFF
TRBV5-1	TRBJ1-4	CASRAITNEKLFF
TRBV7-2	TRBJ2-7	CASSSVAGGGHEQYF
TRBV29-1	TRBJ1-1	CSAPLGGRNTEAFF
TRBV29-1	TRBJ2-7	CSVVWQLSYEQYF
TRBV5-1	TRBJ1-1	CASSPGTGSGLGTEAFF
TRBV20-1	TRBJ1-5	CSASSGPRQPQHF
TRBV10-2	TRBJ1-4	CASRRGRDGGEKLFF
TRBV11-2	TRBJ2-7	CASSLRTSGRATSYEQYF
TRBV7-9	TRBJ2-3	CASSLRRLSADTQYF
TRBV2	TRBJ2-3	CASSDGGVAADTQYF
TRBV29-1	TRBJ2-3	CSVEGQGASSTDTQYF
TRBV5-1	TRBJ2-1	CASSLADSGGAIVNEQFF
TRBV11-2	TRBJ2-1	CASSLAVGGNEQFF
TRBV10-3	TRBJ1-3	CAISGRLSSGNTIYF
TRBV7-2	TRBJ2-3	CASSSPPGRWTDTQYF
TRBV12-3/TRBV12-4	TRBJ2-7	CASRASGYYEQYF
TRBV9	TRBJ2-1	CASSVAGTSGGAVVDNEQFF
TRBV5-6	TRBJ2-5	CASSNRDHGETQYF
TRBV12-3/TRBV12-4	TRBJ2-2	CASSLIDTGELFF
TRBV20-1	TRBJ1-2	CSATKGYGYTF
TRBV20-1	TRBJ2-3	CSAPSEGLADTQYF